Shown below are 17 T cell receptor beta chains from a single sample sequenced in a study of post-analysis software for immune sequencing data. Carried by the TCR beta cDNA libraries were unique molecular identifiers. TCRdb re-called the PCR reads through MiXCR, storing one row per CDR3 protein. Here the sample spans roughly 540,000 distinct CDR3 sequences, around 36% being singletons. These TCRs are of unknown antigen specificity. Findings and caveats of the study: Patients had higher frequencies than controls of roughly five TRBV segments, including TRBV5-6, TRBV5-1 and TRBV20-1.

Sequenced sample: blood. The receptors come from a girl younger than 18 with multiple sclerosis.

The chain couples TRBV25-1 to TRBJ1-2; 7 bases match TRBD1. Germline V gene data show CDR1 as MGHDK and CDR2 as SYGVNS. Trimming at V came to 9 bases and at J to 4 bases, leaving 8 bases not matched to a gene. The CDR3 loop spans 13 amino acids. This chain's CDR3 is CASQLQGSYGYTF. The CDR3 bases are TGTGCCAGTCAACTACAGGGGTCCTATGGCTACACCTTC.

This clonotype was counted a few times. The rearrangement joins TRBV12-3 or TRBV12-4 to TRBJ2-7; D uncertain. There are 14 residues in the CDR3. V lost 2 bases and J 7 bases, leaving 15 bases between the germline ends. This chain's CDR3 is CASSLMRPSEEQYF. DNA for the CDR3: TGTGCCAGCAGTTTAATGCGCCCGTCCGAGGAGCAGTACTTC.

The chain couples TRBV11-1 to TRBJ2-1; 10 bases fit TRBD1. Germline CDR1 SGHAT, CDR2 FQDESV (reference sequence). Losses at the gene ends were 4 bases for V and 4 bases for J; bases not matched to a gene: 22. The CDR3 totals 21 residues. The CDR3 loop reads CASSYPYSDRGRPGNYNEQFF. The CDR3 DNA reads as TGTGCCAGCAGCTATCCCTACTCAGACAGGGGGCGGCCTGGGAATTACAATGAGCAGTTCTTC.

The gene calls are TRBV6-5 and TRBJ2-1; D perhaps matches TRBD1 (6 bases). Germline CDR1 reads MNHEY; CDR2 reads SVGAGI. This CDR3 is built from 13 residues. Trimming took 10 bases from V and 8 from J, leaving 18 bases between them. This CDR3 is CANGRGFRHEQFF. CDR3 DNA: TGTGCCAACGGTAGGGGGTTTAGGCATGAGCAGTTCTTC.

Note on this clonotype: A junction end diverges from the germline sequence, so it may reflect a read error. The chain joins TRBV5-5 to TRBJ1-6; TRBD1 is a possible D gene (5 bases). CDR1 is SGHKS, CDR2 YYEKEE, per germline (reference sequence). This CDR3 has 16 residues. The CDR3 region is CASSRDWSSHNSPLHF. The CDR3 DNA reads as TGTGCCAGCAGCCGGGACTGGAGCTCCCATAATTCACCCCTCCACTTT.

The sample holds many counts of this clonotype. The chain couples TRBV6-5 to TRBJ2-5; no reliable D call. Trimming took off 5 bases at V and 0 bases at J, with 7 bases between the two ends. The CDR3 loop spans 13 amino acids. Germline V gene sequence: CDR1 MNHEY, CDR2 SVGAGI. The CDR3 here is CASSRVYQETQYF. CDR3 sequence (DNA): TGTGCCAGCAGTCGAGTCTACCAAGAGACCCAGTACTTC.

This rearrangement joins TRBV7-9 to TRBJ1-1, with 9 bases matching TRBD1. This CDR3 region has 15 residues. Trimming at V came to 5 bases and at J to 4 bases, leaving 8 bases not matched to a gene. Looked up from germline, CDR1 is SEHNR and CDR2 is FQNEAQ (reference sequence). CDR3 nucleotide sequence: TGTGCCAGCAGCCCGCTAGCGGGACAGGGCACTGAAGCTTTCTTT. This translates into CASSPLAGQGTEAFF.

V is TRBV20-1 and J is TRBJ2-5; no definite D call. Germline CDR1 and CDR2: DFQATT and SNEGSKA (reference sequence). CDR3 length: 15 residues. Trimming took 4 bases from V and 0 from J, leaving 15 bases between them. DNA for the CDR3: TGCAGTGCTATGCTTTTGGTAGCCAACCAAGAGACCCAGTACTTC. Translated: CSAMLLVANQETQYF.

The chain joins TRBV6-5 to TRBJ2-5; D is perhaps TRBD1 or TRBD2 (6 bases each). V was cut by 2 bases and J by 1 base, with 14 bases left in between. Per germline, CDR1 MNHEY and CDR2 SVGAGI. The CDR3 spans 16 residues. The CDR3 protein is CASSYLYGGPQETQYF. CDR3 in DNA: TGTGCCAGCAGTTACCTGTACGGGGGCCCCCAAGAGACCCAGTACTTC.

The V and J genes are TRBV3-1 and TRBJ1-5, with D tentatively TRBD1 (6 bases). CDR1 is LGHDT, CDR2 YNNKEL, per germline (reference sequence). V lost 4 bases and J 2 bases, leaving 12 bases between the germline ends. The CDR3 has 15 residues. The CDR3 DNA reads TGTGCCAGCAGCCGAACACAGGGTCGCAATCAGCCCCAGCATTTT. Its translation is CASSRTQGRNQPQHF.

V usage is TRBV6-1 and J usage is TRBJ1-1, with D perhaps TRBD1 (5 bases). CDR1 is MNHNS, CDR2 SASEGT, per germline. The V end was cut by 6 bases, the J end by 1 base, with 15 bases between. This CDR3 is built from 15 residues. The CDR3: CASRLAGVANTEAFF. CDR3 nucleotides: TGTGCCAGCAGACTGGCGGGGGTGGCGAACACTGAAGCTTTCTTT.

The V call is TRBV5-1, the J call TRBJ1-5, with D tentatively TRBD1 (6 bases). The V end lost 4 bases, the J end lost 6 bases, and 14 bases lay between the germline ends. Germline lookup yields CDR1 SGHRS and CDR2 YFSETQ. The CDR3 totals 14 residues. This CDR3 reads CASSLGGVAQPQHF. The CDR3 region has the DNA TGCGCCAGCAGCCTGGGGGGCGTCGCTCAGCCCCAGCATTTT.

The sample holds a few counts of this clonotype. The chain recombines TRBV5-6 with TRBJ2-7; the match to TRBD2 covers 9 bases. Losses at the gene ends were 4 bases for V and 2 bases for J; bases not matched to a gene: 4. Germline assignment: CDR1 SGHDT and CDR2 YYEEEE. CDR3 length: 14 amino acids. CDR3 region: CASSAASGTYEQYF. DNA for the CDR3: TGTGCCAGCAGCGCCGCTAGCGGGACCTACGAGCAGTACTTC. The variable domain in full, completed from reference TRBV5-6 and TRBJ2-7, reads DAGVTQSPTHLIKTRGQQVTLRCSPKSGHDTVSWYQQALGQGPQFIFQYYEEEERQRGNFPDRFSGHQFPNYSSELNVNALLLGDSALYLCASSAASGTYEQYFGPGTRLTVT.

The V and J genes are TRBV20-1 and TRBJ1-2; maybe TRBD1 (5 bases). There are 15 residues in the CDR3. The V gene lost 4 bases and the J gene lost 4 bases, with 19 bases spanning the gap. Germline assignment: CDR1 DFQATT and CDR2 SNEGSKA (reference sequence). CDR3 DNA sequence: TGCAGTGCTACGGGGCGGGTGCGGGGGATCTATGGCTACACCTTC. This encodes CSATGRVRGIYGYTF.

The V gene is TRBV5-1, the J gene TRBJ2-3; a weak D match, TRBD2 (5 bases). Germline V lookup: CDR1 SGHRS, CDR2 YFSETQ. V lost 0 bases, J lost 2 bases, and 13 bases lay in between. This CDR3 has 16 residues. The DNA for the CDR3 is TGCGCCAGCAGCTTGGGTAGTAGCGCCTCCACAGATACGCAGTATTTT. Amino acid sequence: CASSLGSSASTDTQYF.

The genes are TRBV10-3 and TRBJ2-3; D is perhaps TRBD1 or TRBD2 (5 bases each). The CDR3 runs 17 residues. Trimming shortened V by 0 bases and J by 2 bases, and 15 bases separated the two germline ends. From germline, CDR1 is ENHRY and CDR2 SYGVKD. This CDR3 reads CAISESMGTYDTDTQYF. For the CDR3, the DNA is TGTGCCATCAGTGAGTCGATGGGGACCTACGACACAGATACGCAGTATTTT.

The chain is built from TRBV7-8 and TRBJ1-4; TRBD1 might be the D (5 bases). Trimming stripped 5 bases from V and 3 bases from J, with 22 bases between. CDR1 and CDR2 (germline): SGHVS, FQNEAQ. The CDR3 has 18 residues. In DNA form, the CDR3 reads TGTGCCAGCAGCCAGCCGGAAGAGACAGCCCGGGCTAATGAAAAACTGTTTTTT. Protein product: CASSQPEETARANEKLFF.